This T cell receptor beta chain was sequenced in a study of blood T cells in healthy people across ages. Study-level information: Every two T cells gave about one barcoded beta molecule via template switching.

The study's findings and limits: When set beside aged donors, long-lived donors presented more naive CD4+ cells and higher diversity.

The CDR3 contains 13 residues. Germline loops: CDR1 DFQATT, CDR2 SNEGSKA (reference sequence). This clonotype was seen ten or more times. Its specificity is unknown. Together with a sample-barcoded 5' primer, a J-beta primer mix was included in a second PCR lasting roughly 6 to 12 cycles. A 12-random-nucleotide template-switch adaptor tagged each cDNA molecule. Each CDR3 protein gets one entry after TCRdb re-called the 5' RACE reads with MiXCR. The sample lists approximately 730,000 distinct CDR3 sequences; around 40% were seen once. The clonotype comes from a woman aged 55-75 years in good health. Input material: blood. The V gene is TRBV20-1, the J gene TRBJ2-5; 12 bases map to TRBD2. For the CDR3, the DNA is TGCAGCGGGACTAGCGGGTACCAAGAGACCCAGTACTTC. It is translated as CSGTSGYQETQYF.